The rows below give T cell receptor beta chains drawn from one sample of a study of CD8 T cells in Susac syndrome. TCRdb processed the immunoSEQ multiplex PCR reads anew with MiXCR; each CDR3 protein has one entry. The table shows some 140,000 distinct CDR3 sequences, with more than 85% occurring only once. The sample comprised CD8+ T cells from PBMCs. The receptors shown here come from a human donor with Susac syndrome. Both conserved end residues are part of each CDR3. Fields, in order: CDR3 length, clone size, V gene, D gene, J gene, CDR3 DNA, CDR3 protein. D genes are given only for firm matches. Clone size is stated in some rows and not others, as once, few, many or a class when expanded.

>16|-|TRBV7-7|-|TRBJ2-1
TGTGCTAGCAGCTTGACCGGAACTGTGGCCTACAATGAGCAGTTCTTC
CASSLTGTVAYNEQFF
>17|-|TRBV29-1|-|TRBJ2-4
TGCAGCGTTGAAGAGGGGAGAGAGTTCATGGCCAAAAACATTCAGTACTTC
CSVEEGREFMAKNIQYF
>14|-|TRBV13|-|TRBJ2-3
TGTGCCAGCACCTCTGTGCAGAAGGTGGATACGCAGTATTTT
CASTSVQKVDTQYF
>14|-|TRBV29-1|-|TRBJ2-1
TGCAGCGTTGAGGAGGACAGCTCCTACAATGAGCAGTTCTTC
CSVEEDSSYNEQFF
>14|-|TRBV24-1|-|TRBJ1-1
TGTGCCACCAGTTCAGGGGAACTGAACACTGAAGCTTTCTTT
CATSSGELNTEAFF
>19|-|TRBV6-2/TRBV6-3|TRBD2|TRBJ2-1
TGTGCCAGCAGTTCGAGAGATGCGGTAACTAGCGGGAGGCGGAATGAGCAGTTCTTC
CASSSRDAVTSGRRNEQFF
>13|-|TRBV9|-|TRBJ2-1
TGTGCCAGCAGCTTTGGGAGCGGCGATGAGCAGTTCTTC
CASSFGSGDEQFF
>17|once|TRBV13|TRBD2|TRBJ2-7
TGTGCCAGCAGCCTGGGGACTAGCGGCAGACCGATTTACGAGCAGTACTTC
CASSLGTSGRPIYEQYF
>12|-|TRBV13|-|TRBJ1-2
TGTGCCAGCAGCTACCTAAACTATGGCTACACCTTC
CASSYLNYGYTF
>12|-|TRBV29-1|-|TRBJ1-2
TGCAGCGTTCGTCACAGCGACTATGGCTACACCTTC
CSVRHSDYGYTF
>16|-|TRBV4-2|TRBD1|TRBJ2-5
TGTGCCAGCAGCCACCCCAGTGAGACAGGGGAAGAGACCCAGTACTTC
CASSHPSETGEETQYF
>13|-|TRBV24-1|-|TRBJ2-2
TGTGCCACCAGTGATACGAACACCGGGGAGCTGTTTTTT
CATSDTNTGELFF
>15|-|TRBV4-1|TRBD1|TRBJ2-4
TGCGCCAGCAGCCCACAGGGGGTTGACAAAAACATTCAGTACTTC
CASSPQGVDKNIQYF
>15|-|TRBV5-6|TRBD1|TRBJ2-7
TGTGCCAGCAGCAGCCTTGGGACAGGGGAATACGAGCAGTACTTC
CASSSLGTGEYEQYF
>14|-|TRBV7-6|-|TRBJ2-7
TGTGCCAGCAGCCTGACTACCGGACCCTACGAGCAGTACTTC
CASSLTTGPYEQYF
>11|-|TRBV19|-|TRBJ2-5
TGTGCCAGCCAAATCGGAGAGACCCAGTACTTC
CASQIGETQYF
>14|-|TRBV7-3|-|TRBJ2-1
TGTGCCAGCAGCTTAGGGACAAGGAACAATGAGCAGTTCTTC
CASSLGTRNNEQFF
>14|-|TRBV19|-|TRBJ1-2
TGTGCCAGTAGCCCCCAGCAGGGGAACTATGGCTACACCTTC
CASSPQQGNYGYTF
>15|few|TRBV9|-|TRBJ1-1
TGTGCCAGCAGCGGAATACGGGAGATGAACACTGAAGCTTTCTTT
CASSGIREMNTEAFF
>13|-|TRBV12-3/TRBV12-4|-|TRBJ1-1
TGTGCCAGCAGTTTTGGCACGAACACTGAAGCTTTCTTT
CASSFGTNTEAFF
>14|-|TRBV28|-|TRBJ2-7
TGTGCCAGCAGTTTCCTTATTCCAAGGGTCGAGCAGTACTTC
CASSFLIPRVEQYF
>14|-|TRBV29-1|-|TRBJ2-1
TGCAGCGACGGCGGGGACTCGCCCTACAATGAGCAGTTCTTC
CSDGGDSPYNEQFF
>13|-|TRBV6-1|-|TRBJ1-2
TGTGCCAGCAGTCATCGACGGATCTATGGCTACACCTTC
CASSHRRIYGYTF
>15|-|TRBV5-1|TRBD1|TRBJ2-3
TGCGCCAGCAGTTATCCAACAGGGGATGCAGATACGCAGTATTTT
CASSYPTGDADTQYF
>11|-|TRBV29-1|-|TRBJ2-1
TGCAGCGTTGTAATGTACAATGAGCAGTTCTTC
CSVVMYNEQFF
>15|once|TRBV7-2|-|TRBJ1-2
TGTGCCAGCACTGGAACAGGGTTACCTAACTATGGCTACACCTTC
CASTGTGLPNYGYTF
>14|-|TRBV7-6|TRBD2|TRBJ2-7
TGTGCCAGCAGCTTAGTACTAGCGGGAGGCGAGCAGTACTTC
CASSLVLAGGEQYF
>14|-|TRBV9|-|TRBJ2-5
TGTGCCAGCAGCGTAGCACAGGCCCAAGAGACCCAGTACTTC
CASSVAQAQETQYF
>14|once|TRBV27|-|TRBJ2-5
TGTGCCAGCAGTCCGGGACCCAGCTTGGAGACCCAGTACTTC
CASSPGPSLETQYF
>14|-|TRBV29-1|-|TRBJ1-1
TGCAGCGTCAGTAGCCTGACTATGAACACTGAAGCTTTCTTT
CSVSSLTMNTEAFF
>14|-|TRBV28|-|TRBJ2-7
TGTGCCAGCAGCCCGGACAGTTTGGTCGACGAGCAGTACTTC
CASSPDSLVDEQYF
>15|-|TRBV29-1|-|TRBJ2-5
TGCAGCGTTGACCTGTCCCCAGGGATCCAAGAGACCCAGTACTTC
CSVDLSPGIQETQYF
>16|-|TRBV7-9|-|TRBJ2-4
TGTGCCAGCAGCTTAGTTACGGGCCCCGCCAAAAACATTCAGTACTTC
CASSLVTGPAKNIQYF
>15|-|TRBV28|-|TRBJ1-1
TGTGCCAGCAGTTTACCCCCAGCGTGGGGCACTGAAGCTTTCTTT
CASSLPPAWGTEAFF
>14|-|TRBV4-1|-|TRBJ1-2
TGCGCCAGCAGCCAAGTTGAGGGGGGTGATGGCTACACCTTC
CASSQVEGGDGYTF
>13|once|TRBV11-2|TRBD1|TRBJ1-1
TGTGCCAGCAGCCCGAAACAGGGGGATGAAGCTTTCTTT
CASSPKQGDEAFF
>15|-|TRBV4-1|-|TRBJ1-1
TGCGCCAGCAGCCAAGCTGCATTCCCGAACACTGAAGCTTTCTTT
CASSQAAFPNTEAFF
>14|-|TRBV13|-|TRBJ1-1
TGTGCCAGCAGCTTAGGCCCCAATCCAAGAAGGGCTTTCTTT
CASSLGPNPRRAFF
>16|once|TRBV28|-|TRBJ2-2
TGTGCCAGCAGGCCTGATCGGATTACACTACCCGGGGAGCTGTTTTTT
CASRPDRITLPGELFF
>13|-|TRBV7-4|-|TRBJ1-1
TGTGCCAGCAGCAAAACAGAGAACACTGAAGCTTTCTTT
CASSKTENTEAFF
>14|-|TRBV7-9|-|TRBJ1-2
TGTGCCAGCAGCTTAGTTGGCAGGAACTATGGCTACACCTTC
CASSLVGRNYGYTF
>15|-|TRBV27|TRBD2|TRBJ2-5
TGTGCCAGCAGTTCTAGCGGGCTTACGGAAGAGACCCAGTACTTC
CASSSSGLTEETQYF
>13|-|TRBV3-1|-|TRBJ2-2
TGTGCCAGCAGCCATATACACACCGGGGAGCTGTTTTTT
CASSHIHTGELFF
>15|-|TRBV28|-|TRBJ2-1
TGTGCCAGCAGAAGCCGGGACTCATACTACAATGAGCAGTTCTTC
CASRSRDSYYNEQFF
>15|-|TRBV27|TRBD1|TRBJ2-3
TGTGCCAGCAGTCCGACAGGGGGCTTCACAGATACGCAGTATTTT
CASSPTGGFTDTQYF
>16|-|TRBV5-1|-|TRBJ2-2
TGCGCCAGCAGCAAATTCACTAGGACGAACACCGGGGAGCTGTTTTTT
CASSKFTRTNTGELFF
>16|-|TRBV12-3/TRBV12-4|TRBD1|TRBJ2-1
TGTGCCAGCAGCAGACAGGGCGAGCGGTTGTACAATGAGCAGTTCTTC
CASSRQGERLYNEQFF
>18|-|TRBV4-1|-|TRBJ2-3
TGCGCCAGCAGCCAAGTGACCGGTACGGACTCGGGCACAGATACGCAGTATTTT
CASSQVTGTDSGTDTQYF
>17|-|TRBV9|-|TRBJ2-2
TGTGCCAGCAGCGGAGGCCCCAGAGCGGAGCACACCGGGGAGCTGTTTTTT
CASSGGPRAEHTGELFF
>15|-|TRBV29-1|-|TRBJ2-1
TGCAGCCCCCCCTTGGACCCATTGGGGGGTCATGAGCAGTTCTTC
CSPPLDPLGGHEQFF
>16|-|TRBV5-6|-|TRBJ2-5
TGTGCCAGCAGCAAAGTAGGGGGATCCTACCAAGAGACCCAGTACTTC
CASSKVGGSYQETQYF
>15|-|TRBV29-1|-|TRBJ1-3
TGCAGCGTATACGAAACAGCACTCTCTGGAAACACCATATATTTT
CSVYETALSGNTIYF
>15|-|TRBV27|TRBD1|TRBJ1-5
TGTGCCAGCAGTTTAGGTCAGGGGGGGATTCAGCCCCAGCATTTT
CASSLGQGGIQPQHF
>15|-|TRBV3-1|TRBD2|TRBJ2-1
TGTGCCAGCAGCCAAGGGACTAGCTCTGACAATGAGCAGTTCTTC
CASSQGTSSDNEQFF
>13|-|TRBV28|-|TRBJ2-6
TGTGCCAGCAGGGATTCTGGGGCCAACGTCCTGACTTTC
CASRDSGANVLTF
>11|-|TRBV29-1|-|TRBJ2-1
TGCAGCGTTGGAAGCATGAATGAGCAGTTCTTC
CSVGSMNEQFF
>13|-|TRBV10-3|-|TRBJ2-5
TGTGCCATCAGTGAGTCGGCGCAAGAGACCCAGTACTTC
CAISESAQETQYF
>14|-|TRBV12-3/TRBV12-4|-|TRBJ1-5
TGTGCCAGCAGTTTACTGGACCGAGATCAGCCCCAGCATTTT
CASSLLDRDQPQHF
>12|few|TRBV29-1|-|TRBJ2-7
TGCAGCGTTGAAGATCTGGGAAACGAGCAGTACTTC
CSVEDLGNEQYF
>13|-|TRBV12-3/TRBV12-4|-|TRBJ2-7
TGTGCCAGCAGCCCTGGGCTTAACTACGAGCAGTACTTC
CASSPGLNYEQYF